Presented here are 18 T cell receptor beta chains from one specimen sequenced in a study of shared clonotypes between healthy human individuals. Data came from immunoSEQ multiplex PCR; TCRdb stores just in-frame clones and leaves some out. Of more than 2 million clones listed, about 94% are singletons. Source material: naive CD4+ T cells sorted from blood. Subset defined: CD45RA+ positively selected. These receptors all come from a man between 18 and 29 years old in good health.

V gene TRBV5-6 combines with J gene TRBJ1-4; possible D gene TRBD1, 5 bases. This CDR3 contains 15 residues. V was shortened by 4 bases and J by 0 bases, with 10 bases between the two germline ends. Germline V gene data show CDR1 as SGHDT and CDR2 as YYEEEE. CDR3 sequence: CASSRRGPTNEKLFF. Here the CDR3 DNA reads TGTGCCAGCAGCCGAAGGGGACCAACTAATGAAAAACTGTTTTTT.

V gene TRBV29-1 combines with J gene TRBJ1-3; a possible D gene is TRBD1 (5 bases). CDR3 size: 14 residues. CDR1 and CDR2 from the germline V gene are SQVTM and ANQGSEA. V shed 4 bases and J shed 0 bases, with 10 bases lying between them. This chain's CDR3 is CSVGDWASGNTIYF. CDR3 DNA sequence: TGCAGCGTTGGGGACTGGGCCTCTGGAAACACCATATATTTT.

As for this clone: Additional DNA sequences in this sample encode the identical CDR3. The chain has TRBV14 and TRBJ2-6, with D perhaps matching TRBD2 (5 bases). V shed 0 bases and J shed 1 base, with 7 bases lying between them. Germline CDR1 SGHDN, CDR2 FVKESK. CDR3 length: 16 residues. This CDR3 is CASSQDRGSGANVLTF. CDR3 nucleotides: TGTGCCAGCAGCCAAGATCGGGGATCTGGGGCCAACGTCCTGACTTTC.

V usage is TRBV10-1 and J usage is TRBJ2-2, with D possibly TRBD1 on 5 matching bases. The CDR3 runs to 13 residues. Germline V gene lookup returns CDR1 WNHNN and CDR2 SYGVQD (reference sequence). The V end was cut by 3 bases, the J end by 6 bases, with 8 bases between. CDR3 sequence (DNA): TGCGCCAGCAGTGAACAGGCCCCCGGGGAGCTGTTTTTT. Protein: CASSEQAPGELFF.

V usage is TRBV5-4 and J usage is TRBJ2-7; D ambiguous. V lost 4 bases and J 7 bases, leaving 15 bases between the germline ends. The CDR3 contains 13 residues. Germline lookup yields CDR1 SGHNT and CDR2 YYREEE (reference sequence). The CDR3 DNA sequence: TGTGCCAGCAGCAGATATGAGCCTAGGGAGCAGTACTTC. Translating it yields CASSRYEPREQYF.

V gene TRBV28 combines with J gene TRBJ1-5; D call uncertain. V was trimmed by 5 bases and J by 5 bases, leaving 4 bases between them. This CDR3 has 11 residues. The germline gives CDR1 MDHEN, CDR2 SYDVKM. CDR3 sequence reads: CASSGHQPQHF. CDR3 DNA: TGTGCCAGCAGTGGGCATCAGCCCCAGCATTTT.

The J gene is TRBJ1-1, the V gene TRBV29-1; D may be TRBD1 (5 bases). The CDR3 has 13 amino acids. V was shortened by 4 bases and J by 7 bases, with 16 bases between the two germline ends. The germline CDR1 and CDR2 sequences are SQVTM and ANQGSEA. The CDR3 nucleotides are TGCAGCGTTGGGAGACAGATTCCAGGTGAAGCTTTCTTT. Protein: CSVGRQIPGEAFF.

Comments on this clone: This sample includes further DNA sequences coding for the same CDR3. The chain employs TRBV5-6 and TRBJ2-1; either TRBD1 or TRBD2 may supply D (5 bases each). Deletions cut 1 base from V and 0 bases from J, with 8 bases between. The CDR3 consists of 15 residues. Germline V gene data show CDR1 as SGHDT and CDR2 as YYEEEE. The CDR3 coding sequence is TGTGCCAGCAGCTTGTGGGGGAGCTCCTACAATGAGCAGTTCTTC. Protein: CASSLWGSSYNEQFF. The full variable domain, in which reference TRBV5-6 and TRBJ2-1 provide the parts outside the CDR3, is DAGVTQSPTHLIKTRGQQVTLRCSPKSGHDTVSWYQQALGQGPQFIFQYYEEEERQRGNFPDRFSGHQFPNYSSELNVNALLLGDSALYLCASSLWGSSYNEQFFGPGTRLTVL.

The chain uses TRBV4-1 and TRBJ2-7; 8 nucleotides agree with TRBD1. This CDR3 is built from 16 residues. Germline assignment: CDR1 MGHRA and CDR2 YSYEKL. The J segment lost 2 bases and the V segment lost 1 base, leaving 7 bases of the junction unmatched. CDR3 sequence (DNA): TGCGCCAGCAGCCAAGTTGGAGGACAGGGCACCTACGAGCAGTACTTC. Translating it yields CASSQVGGQGTYEQYF.

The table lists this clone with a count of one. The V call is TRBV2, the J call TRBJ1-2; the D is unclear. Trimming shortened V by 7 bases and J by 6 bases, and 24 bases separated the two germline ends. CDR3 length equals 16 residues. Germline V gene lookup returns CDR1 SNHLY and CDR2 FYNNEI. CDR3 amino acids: CASTLRRTRSHDGYTF. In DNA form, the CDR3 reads TGTGCCAGCACACTTCGTCGAACCCGTAGCCACGATGGCTACACCTTC.

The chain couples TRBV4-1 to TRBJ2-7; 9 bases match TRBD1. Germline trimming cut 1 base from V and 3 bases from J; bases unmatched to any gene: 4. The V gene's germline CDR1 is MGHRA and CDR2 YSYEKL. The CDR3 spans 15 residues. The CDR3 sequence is CASSQGTGDLYEQYF. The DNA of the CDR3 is TGCGCCAGCAGCCAAGGGACAGGGGACCTCTACGAGCAGTACTTC.

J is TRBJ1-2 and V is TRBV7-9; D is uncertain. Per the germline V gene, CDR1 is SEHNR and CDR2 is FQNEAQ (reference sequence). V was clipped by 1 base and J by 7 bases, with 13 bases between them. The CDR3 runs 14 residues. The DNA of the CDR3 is TGTGCCAGCAGCTTAGAGAATCTGGTCAGTGGCTACACCTTC. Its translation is CASSLENLVSGYTF.

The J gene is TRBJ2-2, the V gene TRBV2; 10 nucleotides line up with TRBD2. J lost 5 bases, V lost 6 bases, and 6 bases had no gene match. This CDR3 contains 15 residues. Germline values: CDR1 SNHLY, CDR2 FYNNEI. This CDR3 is CASSPSGGATGELFF. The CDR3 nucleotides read TGTGCCAGCAGCCCCAGCGGGGGGGCGACCGGGGAGCTGTTTTTT.

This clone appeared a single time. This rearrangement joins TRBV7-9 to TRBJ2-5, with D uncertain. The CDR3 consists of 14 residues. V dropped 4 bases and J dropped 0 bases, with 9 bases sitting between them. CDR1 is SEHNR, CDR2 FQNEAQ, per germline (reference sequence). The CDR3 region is CASSSTPYQETQYF. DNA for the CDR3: TGTGCCAGCAGCTCCACACCGTACCAAGAGACCCAGTACTTC.

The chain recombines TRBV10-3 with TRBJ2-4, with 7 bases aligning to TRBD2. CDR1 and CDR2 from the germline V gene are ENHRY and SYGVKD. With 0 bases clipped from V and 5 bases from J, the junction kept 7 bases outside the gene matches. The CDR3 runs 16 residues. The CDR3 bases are TGTGCCATCAGTGAGTCCTCGGCTAGCGGAGAAAACATTCAGTACTTC. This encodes CAISESSASGENIQYF.

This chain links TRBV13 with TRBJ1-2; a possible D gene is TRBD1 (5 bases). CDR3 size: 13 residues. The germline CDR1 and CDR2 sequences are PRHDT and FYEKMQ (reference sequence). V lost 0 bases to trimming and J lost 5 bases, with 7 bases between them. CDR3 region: CASSLGTAYGYTF. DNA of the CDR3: TGTGCCAGCAGCTTAGGGACAGCATATGGCTACACCTTC.

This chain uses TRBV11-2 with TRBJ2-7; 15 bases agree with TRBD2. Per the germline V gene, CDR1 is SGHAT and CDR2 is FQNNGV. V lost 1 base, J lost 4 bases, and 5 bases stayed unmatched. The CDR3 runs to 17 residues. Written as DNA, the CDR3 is TGTGCCAGCAGCTTAGGGGATGGACTAGCGGGAGGGTACGAGCAGTACTTC. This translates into CASSLGDGLAGGYEQYF.

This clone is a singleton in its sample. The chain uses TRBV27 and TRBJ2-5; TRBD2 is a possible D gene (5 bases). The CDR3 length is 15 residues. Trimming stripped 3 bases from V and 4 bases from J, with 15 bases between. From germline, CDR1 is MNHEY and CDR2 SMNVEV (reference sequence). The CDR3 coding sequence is TGTGCCAGCAGTTTTTTGACTAAAGCGCGAGAGACCCAGTACTTC. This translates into CASSFLTKARETQYF.